This T cell receptor beta chain was obtained from a study of cytomegalovirus exposure and HLA in healthy donors. Study information: Tens of millions of unique TCRs, all from HLA-typed donors, were included in an early release of the data. Study outcomes and limitations: For TCR beta chains, V- and J-gene trimming was later linked to a missense DCLRE1C variant.

The study ran its PCR with 60 Vbeta and 13 Jbeta primers. Original handling: About 11 million of 80 million or so unique TCR beta chains were shared, per a later count. Clones were read by immunoSEQ multiplex PCR, and TCRdb kept only the in-frame ones, dropping some. V and J calls and clone size are given by that table; D and trimming were obtained from the DNA. The table shows some 150,000 clones, with about 83% occurring only once. Healthy bone marrow donors made up the donor group. In the case of this clone: The antigen remains unidentified.

Germline V gives CDR1 SNHLY, CDR2 FYNNEI. This CDR3 has 13 amino acids. The chain carries TRBV2 and TRBJ2-5; 10 positions agree with TRBD2. Sequences were obtained from PBMCs. This TCR was recovered from a woman between 40 and 50 years old in good health and CMV-seronegative. DNA of the CDR3: TGTGCTAGCCAGCGGGGGGGCGGGGAGACCCAGTACTTC. It translates to CASQRGGGETQYF.